The clone carrying this T cell receptor beta chain was detected many times. Its cognate antigen is unknown. The library gave individual cDNA molecules unique molecular identifiers. Using its own MiXCR run on the RACE reads, TCRdb lists one record per CDR3 protein. The sample has over 100,000 distinct CDR3 sequences, approximately 9.5% seen once. Time point denoted: healthy volunteer bleed at 2 weeks. RNA extraction used unfractionated whole blood as the source of total RNA. The sample originates from a study of human T cells and chemical hapten exposure. Looking at the study overall: Mainly, slight library volume differences in the pool made TCR yields vary. Regarding the study as a whole: Sensitizing with DPC caused no change in TCRs above 1 in 1000 frequency.

Trimming cost V 3 bases and J 7 bases; bases outside gene matches: 9. This CDR3 has 15 residues. The rearrangement uses TRBV12-3 or TRBV12-4 and TRBJ1-2, with 9 nucleotides matching TRBD1. This clonotype originated in a male donor in good health. Some clones in this sample may be carry-over from other donors' samples. Sequenced sample: whole blood. CDR3 loop: CASSLDPTGGSGYTF. The DNA for the CDR3 is TGTGCCAGCAGTTTGGACCCGACAGGGGGAAGTGGCTACACCTTC.